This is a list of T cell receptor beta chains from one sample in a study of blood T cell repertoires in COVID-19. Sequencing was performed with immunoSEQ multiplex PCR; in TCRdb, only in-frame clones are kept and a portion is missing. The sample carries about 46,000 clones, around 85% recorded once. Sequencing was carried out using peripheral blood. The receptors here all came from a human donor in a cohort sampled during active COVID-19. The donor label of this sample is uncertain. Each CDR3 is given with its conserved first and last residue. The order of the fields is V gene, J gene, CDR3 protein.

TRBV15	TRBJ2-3	CATSRDRAGGQDTQYF
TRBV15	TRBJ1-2	CATSKFTGDGYTF
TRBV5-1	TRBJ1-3	CASSVSSSSGNTIYF
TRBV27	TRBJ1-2	CASSHTEEYGYTF
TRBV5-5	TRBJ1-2	CASSLVSVNYGYTF
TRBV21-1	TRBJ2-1	CASSIAGTGKINEQFF
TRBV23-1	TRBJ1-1	CASSSQFYRLEMNTEAFF
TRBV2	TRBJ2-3	CASSEGSGTNTDTQYF
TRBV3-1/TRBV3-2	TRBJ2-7	CASSPGTSGNYEQYF
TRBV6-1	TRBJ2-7	CASSDHYEQYF
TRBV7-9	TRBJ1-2	CASSPPILEQIYGYTF
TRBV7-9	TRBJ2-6	CASSSPWTGGTGANVLTF
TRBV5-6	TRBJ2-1	CASSSSGQIYNEQFF